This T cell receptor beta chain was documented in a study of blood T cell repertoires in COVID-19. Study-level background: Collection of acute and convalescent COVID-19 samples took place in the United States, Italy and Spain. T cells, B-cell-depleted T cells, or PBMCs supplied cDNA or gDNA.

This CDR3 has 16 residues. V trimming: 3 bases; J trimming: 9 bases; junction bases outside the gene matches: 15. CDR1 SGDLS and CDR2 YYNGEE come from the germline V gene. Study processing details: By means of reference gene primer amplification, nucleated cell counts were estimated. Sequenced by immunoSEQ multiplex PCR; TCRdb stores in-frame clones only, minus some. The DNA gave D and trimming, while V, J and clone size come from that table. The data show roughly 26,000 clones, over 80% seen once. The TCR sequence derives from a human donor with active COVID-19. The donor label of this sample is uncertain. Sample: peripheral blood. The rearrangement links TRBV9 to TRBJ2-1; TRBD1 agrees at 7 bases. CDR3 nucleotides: TGTGCCAGCAGCGACCTCCACCGGGACAGCTTAGGTGAGCAGTTCTTC. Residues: CASSDLHRDSLGEQFF.